This T cell receptor (beta chain) was obtained from a study of blood T cell repertoires in COVID-19. Libraries were prepared by immunoSEQ multiplex PCR; TCRdb keeps only in-frame clonotypes and omits some of them. This repertoire shows around 200,000 clones, around 87% found once; its top ten account for 2.5% to 3.5%. The CDR3 loop spans 13 amino acids. CDR1 is SGHDT and CDR2 is YYEEEE in the germline V gene. Trimming pared 3 bases from V and 8 bases from J, leaving 14 bases between. Sequenced sample: peripheral blood. This receptor was identified in a man aged 35-49 years with active or convalescent COVID-19. The V and J genes are TRBV5-6 and TRBJ1-2; D unresolved. CDR3 sequence reads: CASSSVEKRGYTF. The CDR3 DNA sequence: TGTGCCAGCAGCTCGGTCGAGAAGAGGGGCTACACCTTC.